Below are 18 T cell receptor beta chains sequenced from a single sample in a study of molecular identifiers for immune sequencing clone quantification. TCRdb reanalysed the PCR reads using MiXCR and keeps one entry per CDR3 protein. Among 300,000 to 350,000 distinct CDR3 sequences listed, around 21% were seen once. The specimen sequenced was naive CD8+ T cells from blood, with Jurkat cell RNA spiked in. The subset here: FACS-sorted CD8+CD4-CCR7+CD45RA+ naive T cells. Source of these receptors: a human donor in good health. Some libraries in this study had Jurkat cell RNA spiked in.

The J gene is TRBJ2-7, the V gene TRBV12-3 or TRBV12-4; 10 bases match TRBD2. The junction had 12 bases not matched to a gene; V was cut back by 6 bases and J by 4 bases. The CDR3 extends over 16 amino acids. CDR3 sequence: CASSQRILAGGYEQYF. The CDR3, as DNA: TGTGCCAGCAGCCAGCGTATTTTAGCGGGAGGTTACGAGCAGTACTTC.

Points on this clonotype: One base away lies a much larger clone, so this may be a sequencing read error. The chain recombines TRBV2 with TRBJ1-6, with D perhaps TRBD1 (6 bases). The germline V gene has CDR1 SNHLY and CDR2 FYNNEI. The CDR3 spans 13 residues. Trimming cost V 7 bases and J 9 bases, with 13 bases left between them. The CDR3 protein is CASMEDRFSPLHF. CDR3 coding DNA: TGTGCCAGCATGGAAGACAGGTTTTCACCCCTCCACTTT.

To note about this clonotype: This may come from a read error, since a much larger clone is one base off. The CDR3 ends on some other residue instead of the conserved phenylalanine or tryptophan, so this is likely a read error. V is TRBV27 and J is TRBJ1-2; the match to TRBD1 covers 11 bases. The germline CDR1 and CDR2 sequences are MNHEY and SMNVEV (reference sequence). J gave up 2 bases and V 4 bases, and 3 bases lay outside the gene matches. This CDR3 spans 15 amino acids. The CDR3 here is CASSWTGGANYGYTS. CDR3 nucleotide sequence: TGTGCCAGCAGTTGGACAGGGGGCGCAAACTATGGCTACACCTCC.

This clonotype was seen at least ten times. The V call is TRBV20-1, the J call TRBJ2-5, with TRBD2 identical over 10 bases. The CDR3 covers 18 residues. V lost 0 bases and J lost 1; bases outside the gene matches: 11. Germline CDR1 and CDR2: DFQATT and SNEGSKA (reference sequence). CDR3 in amino acids: CSARDRGAGGRTQETQYF. CDR3 nucleotides: TGCAGTGCTAGAGATAGGGGAGCGGGAGGGCGGACCCAAGAGACCCAGTACTTC.

This clonotype has a count of ten or more. This sequence joins TRBV4-1 and TRBJ2-3; the D is unclear. Germline CDR1 and CDR2: MGHRA and YSYEKL. Trimming stripped 1 base from V and 6 bases from J, with 17 bases between. This CDR3 has 16 amino acids. CDR3 protein: CASSQVRTPVDDTQYF. DNA for the CDR3: TGCGCCAGCAGCCAAGTTCGGACGCCCGTTGATGATACGCAGTATTTT.

This clonotype was seen at least ten times. The J gene is TRBJ1-1, the V gene TRBV13; the D is unclear. The length of the CDR3 is 14 residues. CDR1 and CDR2 from the germline V gene are PRHDT and FYEKMQ (reference sequence). The V and J ends lost 5 bases and 2 bases respectively, with 12 bases between them. CDR3 sequence: CASSPPEDNTEAFF. In nucleotides, the CDR3 is TGTGCCAGCAGCCCTCCTGAGGATAACACTGAAGCTTTCTTT.

This clonotype was detected many times. This sequence joins TRBV5-1 and TRBJ2-3; TRBD2 matches 10 bases. Germline assignment: CDR1 SGHRS and CDR2 YFSETQ. V gave up 0 bases and J gave up 0 bases; unmatched junction bases: 4. This CDR3 has 17 residues. CDR3 in amino acids: CASSLGLAGASTDTQYF. DNA for the CDR3: TGCGCCAGCAGCTTGGGACTAGCGGGCGCTAGCACAGATACGCAGTATTTT. The whole variable domain, remainder taken from reference TRBV5-1 and TRBJ2-3, is KAGVTQTPRYLIKTRGQQVTLSCSPISGHRSVSWYQQTPGQGLQFLFEYFSETQRNKGNFPGRFSGRQFSNSRSEMNVSTLELGDSALYLCASSLGLAGASTDTQYFGPGTRLTVL.

This clonotype occurred many times. V gene TRBV29-1 combines with J gene TRBJ2-7, with TRBD1 matching over 9 bases. CDR3 length: 13 amino acids. V lost 5 bases, J lost 2 bases, and 4 bases stayed unmatched. Germline V gene data show CDR1 as SQVTM and CDR2 as ANQGSEA. CDR3 region: CSVRTGETYEQYF. The CDR3 DNA sequence: TGCAGCGTTAGGACAGGGGAAACCTACGAGCAGTACTTC.

The V gene is TRBV27, the J gene TRBJ2-3; D is unresolved. CDR1 is MNHEY and CDR2 is SMNVEV in the germline V gene (reference sequence). The germline V and J ends were trimmed by 6 bases and 5 bases, with 9 bases remaining between them. The CDR3 spans 12 residues. The CDR3 DNA reads TGTGCCAGCAGCTCTCATGGAGATACGCAGTATTTT. Its protein product is CASSSHGDTQYF.

This clonotype came up many times. This chain uses TRBV29-1 with TRBJ2-7; 10 nucleotides line up with TRBD2. This CDR3 contains 14 residues. CDR1 is SQVTM, CDR2 ANQGSEA, per germline. Germline trimming cut 8 bases from V and 3 bases from J; bases unmatched to any gene: 10. The CDR3 reads CSISPASGSYEQYF. In DNA form, the CDR3 reads TGCAGCATCTCTCCTGCTAGCGGGAGCTACGAGCAGTACTTC.

On this clonotype itself: This may stem from a read error, because a much larger clone lies one nucleotide away. The chain couples TRBV6-5 to TRBJ2-7; 7 nucleotides line up with TRBD2. The CDR3 spans 15 residues. Germline V gives CDR1 MNHEY, CDR2 SVGAGI. The CDR3 DNA reads as TGTGCCTGCAGTTACGTCTCTAGCGGAGACTACGAGCAGTACTTC. Translated, it gives CACSYVSSGDYEQYF.

In this sample, this clonotype turned up many times. CDR3 amino acids: CASSLGGGVDEQYF. The DNA for the CDR3 is TGTGCCAGCAGTTTGGGGGGGGGCGTCGACGAGCAGTACTTC. The chain uses TRBV28 and TRBJ2-7, with D perhaps TRBD2 (7 bases). Per the germline V gene, CDR1 is MDHEN and CDR2 is SYDVKM. V lost 3 bases to trimming and J lost 5 bases, with 14 bases between them. The CDR3 loop spans 14 amino acids.

V usage is TRBV6-6 and J usage is TRBJ2-2; no definite D call. The length of the CDR3 is 12 residues. Trimming cost V 10 bases and J 5 bases, with 11 bases left between them. CDR1 and CDR2 (germline): MNHNY, SVGAGI (reference sequence). CDR3 loop: CAIPAGTGELFF. The CDR3 nucleotides are TGTGCCATACCCGCCGGGACCGGGGAGCTGTTTTTT.

This clonotype was detected only a few times. A read error may account for a junction end that differs from germline. The chain uses TRBV25-1 and TRBJ1-2; D ambiguous. The CDR3 runs to 13 residues. CDR1 and CDR2 (germline): MGHDK, SYGVNS. The CDR3 region has the DNA TGTGCCAGCAGTGAATTGGGCTACTATGGCTACGCCTTC. Its translation: CASSELGYYGYAF.

CDR3 DNA sequence: TGCGCCAGCAGCCCCTCAATGGGGCAGGGGAAAATATGTAGCAATCAGCCCCAGCATTTT. Its translation: CASSPSMGQGKICSNQPQHF. The chain combines TRBV23-1 with TRBJ1-5; TRBD1 is a possible D gene (6 bases). TRBV23-1 is flagged as an ORF with uncertain function. This CDR3 comprises 20 residues. The V and J ends lost 6 bases and 0 bases respectively, with 27 bases between them.

This clonotype was counted at least ten times. V gene TRBV7-8 combines with J gene TRBJ2-1, with unresolved D. The CDR3 has 16 residues. V was pared by 10 bases and J by 3 bases, with 22 bases between. Looked up from germline, CDR1 is SGHVS and CDR2 is FQNEAQ. The CDR3 loop is CANPILPTPNYNEQFF. CDR3 nucleotide sequence: TGTGCCAACCCGATACTTCCGACCCCCAACTACAATGAGCAGTTCTTC.

About this clonotype itself: A much larger clone lies one base from this, so it may be a read error. The chain links TRBV29-1 to TRBJ1-2, with 8 nucleotides matching TRBD1. The CDR3 sequence is 13 residues long. Germline lookup yields CDR1 SQVTM and CDR2 ANQGSEA. CDR3 amino acids: CSVDLDRVYGCTF. Written as DNA, the CDR3 is TGCAGCGTTGATTTGGACAGGGTTTATGGCTGCACCTTC.

The chain combines TRBV27 with TRBJ2-7, with 9 bases aligning to TRBD1. This CDR3 is 15 amino acids long. V shed 5 bases and J 5 bases; nucleotides not matched to a gene: 10. CDR1 MNHEY and CDR2 SMNVEV come from the germline V gene (reference sequence). CDR3 sequence: CASSHPGQGIDEQYF. The CDR3 DNA follows: TGTGCCAGCAGTCATCCGGGACAGGGCATCGACGAGCAGTACTTC.